The 32 T cell receptor beta chains given below trace back to one sample, sequenced in a study of T cell clusters in autoimmune cytopenias. One tube held mixed TRB-A and TRB-B primer pools for touch-down PCR. TCRdb reprocessed the multiplex PCR reads and reports one entry per CDR3 protein, with no DNA. The sample table sets out approximately 15,000 distinct CDR3 sequences. TRB amplification used around 260 ng of peripheral blood genomic DNA. Sequenced input: peripheral blood. Receptor source: a human donor with an autoimmune cytopenia or autoimmune hepatitis (not recorded which).

This chain joins TRBV6-5 and TRBJ1-1; TCRdb outputs TRBD1, but without DNA this stays unchecked. Germline lookup yields CDR1 MNHEY and CDR2 SVGAGI. The CDR3 loop spans 14 amino acids. The CDR3 sequence is CASSYSPRGTEAFF.

The chain's CDR3 is CAWSVSRTEPNTEAFF. The J gene is TRBJ1-1, the V gene TRBV30. Per germline, CDR1 GTSNPN and CDR2 SVGIG (reference sequence). The CDR3 spans 16 residues. The full variable domain, its missing parts supplied by reference TRBV30 and TRBJ1-1, is SQTIHQWPATLVQPVGSPLSLECTVEGTSNPNLYWYRQAAGRGLQLLFYSVGIGQISSEVPQNLSASRPQDRQFILSSKKLLLSDSGFYLCAWSVSRTEPNTEAFFGQGTRLTVV.

The rearrangement joins TRBV5-4 to TRBJ1-4; there is no DNA to check the TCRdb D call of TRBD1. Germline V lookup: CDR1 SGHNT, CDR2 YYREEE (reference sequence). The CDR3 sequence is 15 residues long. CDR3 sequence reads: CASSKRVQGNEKLFF.

Frequency places this clonotype as medium-sized (0.01 to 0.1%). The chain is built from TRBV29-1 and TRBJ2-7; there is no DNA to check the TCRdb D call of TRBD2. This CDR3 spans 13 amino acids. The germline gives CDR1 SQVTM, CDR2 ANQGSEA. The CDR3 here is CSVVGGETYEQYF.

The rearrangement links TRBV30 to TRBJ1-2; with no DNA, the TCRdb D assignment of TRBD1 cannot be verified. CDR1 is GTSNPN and CDR2 is SVGIG in the germline V gene (reference sequence). This CDR3 is 14 amino acids long. The CDR3 reads CAWSQDMEMHSYTF.

V and J are TRBV5-4 and TRBJ1-2. The CDR3 extends over 14 amino acids. In germline, CDR1 is SGHNT, CDR2 YYREEE (reference sequence). The CDR3 here is CASSLLGGPYGYTF.

The chain joins TRBV30 to TRBJ1-5; checking the TCRdb D call of TRBD1 is not possible without DNA. The CDR3 length is 14 residues. Per germline, CDR1 GTSNPN and CDR2 SVGIG (reference sequence). CDR3 residues: CAWSTGQYNQPQHF.

This clonotype registers medium-sized by frequency. The V and J genes are TRBV6-5 and TRBJ2-3. The CDR3 is made up of 12 amino acids. Germline values: CDR1 MNHEY, CDR2 SVGAGI. The CDR3 here is CASTNWGDTQYF.

The CDR3: CASSTPSLGKPRSSYNSPLHF. The chain couples TRBV19 to TRBJ1-6. This CDR3 is built from 21 residues. The germline V gene encodes CDR1 LNHDA and CDR2 SQIVND (reference sequence).

This chain links TRBV6-6 with TRBJ2-2; TCRdb's D call of TRBD1 is untestable without DNA. The germline V gene has CDR1 MNHNY and CDR2 SVGAGI (reference sequence). The CDR3 spans 16 residues. Here the CDR3 reads CASSLTLTGGSWELFF.

Its frequency marks this clonotype as large (0.1 to 1%). The chain's CDR3 is CASSFGDEQFF. This chain connects TRBV27 to TRBJ2-1. This CDR3 spans 11 amino acids. The V gene's germline CDR1 is MNHEY and CDR2 SMNVEV (reference sequence).

Measured by frequency, this clonotype is medium-sized. The CDR3 loop reads CASSPPNPFGANVLTF. V usage is TRBV18 and J usage is TRBJ2-6. The germline V gene encodes CDR1 KGHSH and CDR2 LQKENI. The length of the CDR3 is 16 residues. The variable domain in full, completed from reference TRBV18 and TRBJ2-6, reads NAGVMQNPRHLVRRRGQEARLRCSPMKGHSHVYWYRQLPEEGLKFMVYLQKENIIDESGMPKERFSAEFPKEGPSILRIQQVVRGDSAAYFCASSPPNPFGANVLTFGAGSRLTVL.

This CDR3 reads CASSLGQGGTDTQYF. J is TRBJ2-3 and V is TRBV7-9; TCRdb's assignment of TRBD1 cannot be checked, as there is no DNA. Germline V gives CDR1 SEHNR, CDR2 FQNEAQ (reference sequence). The CDR3 is made up of 15 amino acids.

The chain has TRBV20-1 and TRBJ1-2; TCRdb's assignment of TRBD1 cannot be checked, as there is no DNA. The CDR3 is made up of 14 amino acids. Per the germline V gene, CDR1 is DFQATT and CDR2 is SNEGSKA (reference sequence). CDR3 loop: CSAAGTGVSYGYTF.

The J gene is TRBJ2-7, the V gene TRBV6-1; lacking DNA, the TRBD1 call made by TCRdb goes unchecked. The CDR3 consists of 13 residues. Germline CDR1 and CDR2: MNHNS and SASEGT. CDR3 protein: CASSTRTSYEQYF.

This clonotype shows up as medium-sized (0.01 to 0.1%) by frequency. V usage is TRBV6-5 and J usage is TRBJ2-6. CDR3 length: 15 amino acids. Germline V gene data show CDR1 as MNHEY and CDR2 as SVGAGI. CDR3 amino acids: CASSLGITGANVLTF.

This clonotype is labeled medium-sized based on frequency. The chain uses TRBV19 and TRBJ2-2. The CDR3 sequence is 12 residues long. Germline CDR1 is LNHDA and CDR2 is SQIVND (reference sequence). Here the CDR3 reads CASSIMGGELFF.

Frequency places this clonotype as medium-sized. This rearrangement joins TRBV18 to TRBJ1-4; TCRdb names TRBD1, which stays unverified in the absence of DNA. Germline CDR1 and CDR2: KGHSH and LQKENI. There are 13 residues in the CDR3. CDR3 sequence reads: CASSPRGGEKLFF. The full variable domain, rest sourced from reference TRBV18 and TRBJ1-4, is NAGVMQNPRHLVRRRGQEARLRCSPMKGHSHVYWYRQLPEEGLKFMVYLQKENIIDESGMPKERFSAEFPKEGPSILRIQQVVRGDSAAYFCASSPRGGEKLFFGSGTQLSVL.

J is TRBJ2-7 and V is TRBV5-4; TCRdb's D call, TRBD2, is unchecked because there is no DNA. The CDR3 is 14 residues long. From germline, CDR1 is SGHNT and CDR2 YYREEE (reference sequence). This CDR3 reads CASSETSGRNEQYF.

The chain carries TRBV6-1 and TRBJ2-3; there is no DNA to check the TCRdb D call of TRBD2. The CDR3 contains 14 residues. Looked up from germline, CDR1 is MNHNS and CDR2 is SASEGT. The CDR3: CASSSSVGPDTQYF.

The V gene is TRBV19, the J gene TRBJ2-1. Germline CDR1 LNHDA, CDR2 SQIVND (reference sequence). CDR3 length: 14 amino acids. This CDR3 reads CASSIERMDNEQFF.

This sequence joins TRBV30 and TRBJ1-1; without DNA, the TCRdb call of TRBD1 cannot be checked. The germline CDR1 and CDR2 sequences are GTSNPN and SVGIG (reference sequence). The CDR3 consists of 13 residues. The CDR3: CAWSNKGGTEAFF.

This sequence joins TRBV6-5 and TRBJ2-6; checking the TCRdb D call of TRBD2 is not possible without DNA. There are 16 residues in the CDR3. CDR1 is MNHEY, CDR2 SVGAGI, per germline. The CDR3 reads CATGSSEVSGANVLTF.

V usage is TRBV12-3 or TRBV12-4 and J usage is TRBJ2-1; the D gene TCRdb calls, TRBD1, cannot be checked with no DNA. The CDR3 sequence is 15 residues long. The chain's CDR3 is CASSPPSGSYNEQFF.

This rearrangement joins TRBV5-4 to TRBJ2-2; with no DNA, the TCRdb D assignment of TRBD1 cannot be verified. CDR1 SGHNT and CDR2 YYREEE come from the germline V gene (reference sequence). The CDR3 contains 16 residues. The CDR3 sequence is CASRPRTGIVTGELFF.

CDR3 residues: CASSYYTGGPNTEAFF. The V and J genes are TRBV12-3 or TRBV12-4 and TRBJ1-1; TCRdb indicates TRBD1, and absent DNA this call remains unverified. The CDR3 extends over 16 amino acids.

The V gene is TRBV20-1, the J gene TRBJ1-1. The germline V gene has CDR1 DFQATT and CDR2 SNEGSKA (reference sequence). CDR3 length: 14 residues. The CDR3 spells CSAQTGRVVTEAFF.

The gene calls are TRBV27 and TRBJ1-2. There are 14 residues in the CDR3. Germline V CDR1 and CDR2: MNHEY, SMNVEV (reference sequence). The CDR3 sequence is CASSLYPGRDGYTF.

This clonotype is deemed medium-sized by its frequency. The rearrangement uses TRBV6-5 and TRBJ2-7; as DNA is missing, the TRBD1 call by TCRdb cannot be tested. Per germline, CDR1 MNHEY and CDR2 SVGAGI. This CDR3 region has 14 residues. The CDR3: CASRAGQGPYEQYF.

The chain combines TRBV18 with TRBJ2-6; TCRdb picks TRBD2, but there is no DNA to check that call. The CDR3 is 17 residues long. CDR1 and CDR2 (germline): KGHSH, LQKENI. CDR3 loop: CASSPPGGGAGANVLTF.

This clonotype is identified as medium-sized (0.01 to 0.1%) from frequency. The chain has TRBV12-3 or TRBV12-4 and TRBJ2-1; TCRdb selects TRBD1, and the lack of DNA leaves this call unchecked. The CDR3 runs 14 residues. The CDR3 loop is CASSLGARDNEQFF.

This chain joins TRBV5-4 and TRBJ1-2; TCRdb selects TRBD1, and the lack of DNA leaves this call unchecked. The CDR3 is 13 residues long. Germline V CDR1 and CDR2: SGHNT, YYREEE (reference sequence). The CDR3 here is CASSEGGAYGYTF.